This TCR beta chain came from a study of T cell responses to AZD1222 COVID-19 vaccine. In the study overall: Second-dose recipients at about 4 or about 12 weeks were treated as one pooled group. Study-wide points: Repertoires were collected only later (after the peak T cell response had occurred). Distributed over spike, vaccine-associated CD4 TCRs predominated at 160-218 and 743-854. Only 5 or 6 people who got AZD1222 tested seropositive at baseline.

Generated by immunoSEQ multiplex PCR, the TCRdb table keeps only in-frame clones and is missing some. The sample shows approximately 120,000 clones, around 90% of them seen only once. On this clone: Its antigen is still unknown.

This CDR3 is built from 15 residues. Trimming left V 4 bases short and J 0 bases short, with 12 bases between. The germline V gene encodes CDR1 SNHLY and CDR2 FYNNEI. The sequences come from peripheral blood, collected on day 0 of AZD1222 vaccination. The V gene is TRBV2, the J gene TRBJ1-1, with TRBD1 as a possible D gene (5 bases). The TCR sequence derives from an adult in good health. The CDR3 nucleotides read TGTGCCAGCAGTGTGGGGCCTGAGATGAACACTGAAGCTTTCTTT. Protein sequence: CASSVGPEMNTEAFF.